This T cell receptor beta chain was captured in a study of T cells in Graves' hyperthyroidism and ophthalmopathy. Study conclusions and caveats: Blood also showed most of the thyroid clonotypes that were expanded above 0.001. By a 13 V-J model, ophthalmopathy was set apart from stable hyperthyroidism.

Ophthalmopathy in the patients scored at least 3 on Clinical Activity Score and at least 4 on NOSPECS grade, lasting under 3 months. Uncontrolled infection, other autoimmune disease, pregnancy or lactation disqualified patients from enrolment. A remark on this clonotype: Its specificity is unknown.

RNA transcripts served as the template for amplifying TCR beta CDR3 regions. The HTBI primer set served for first-round RT-PCR of the TCR CDR3. TCRdb reanalysed the multiplex PCR reads using MiXCR and keeps one entry per CDR3 protein. The data show around 620,000 distinct CDR3 sequences, approximately 14% seen once. Per germline, CDR1 SGHRS and CDR2 YFSETQ. The CDR3 totals 15 residues. V dropped 4 bases and J dropped 0; count of bases not matched to a gene: 4. V usage is TRBV5-1 and J usage is TRBJ1-3; the match to TRBD1 covers 7 bases. Sequencing was performed on blood. This sequence originates from a young woman with Graves' ophthalmopathy. CDR3 loop: CASSPDRPSGNTIYF. The CDR3 bases are TGCGCCAGCAGCCCGGACAGGCCCTCTGGAAACACCATATATTTT.